Below are 10 T cell receptor beta chains sequenced from a single sample in a study of T cells after yellow fever vaccination. TCRdb redid the calling of the 5' RACE reads with MiXCR, one entry per CDR3 protein. The sample carries 500,000 to 700,000 distinct CDR3 sequences, 15% to 20% recorded once. The sequenced sample was PBMCs, obtained 15 days after the yellow fever booster vaccination. These receptors came from a man aged 25 to 40 who received the YFV17D yellow fever vaccine.

There are many counts of this clonotype. At one boundary the junction diverges from the germline segment, which might be a read error. The rearrangement joins TRBV5-1 to TRBJ2-3; 10 positions agree with TRBD2. Germline lookup yields CDR1 SGHRS and CDR2 YFSETQ. CDR3 length: 15 residues. The CDR3 here is CASSWTSGSTDTQYF. The CDR3 DNA is TGTGCCAGCAGCTGGACTAGCGGTAGCACAGATACGCAGTATTTT. The complete variable domain, with remaining parts taken from reference TRBV5-1 and TRBJ2-3, reads KAGVTQTPRYLIKTRGQQVTLSCSPISGHRSVSWYQQTPGQGLQFLFEYFSETQRNKGNFPGRFSGRQFSNSRSEMNVSTLELGDSALYLCASSWTSGSTDTQYFGPGTRLTVL.

The V gene is TRBV30, the J gene TRBJ2-2, with no clear D. The CDR3 spans 13 residues. With 4 bases removed from V and 1 base from J, the gap between germline ends came to 7 bases. Per germline, CDR1 GTSNPN and CDR2 SVGIG (reference sequence). The CDR3 loop is CAWNPGNTGELFF. CDR3 sequence (DNA): TGTGCCTGGAACCCGGGGAACACCGGGGAGCTGTTTTTT.

The rearrangement uses TRBV7-2 and TRBJ2-5, with TRBD2 matching over 7 bases. This CDR3 spans 13 amino acids. Looked up from germline, CDR1 is SGHTA and CDR2 is FQGNSA. Trimming removed 5 bases from V and 4 bases from J; junction bases left unmatched: 4. The CDR3 nucleotides are TGTGCCAGCAGCATTTTAGCGGGAGAGACCCAGTACTTC. It specifies CASSILAGETQYF.

With regard to this clonotype: The junction and the germline gene differ at one end; a read error may be behind it. This chain joins TRBV15 and TRBJ2-3, with D hard to call. The CDR3 runs to 16 residues. Germline V CDR1 and CDR2: LNHNV, YYDKDF (reference sequence). CDR3 in amino acids: CATSRVGVPPADTQYF. CDR3 nucleotide sequence: TGTGCCACAAGCAGAGTGGGCGTCCCCCCCGCAGATACGCAGTATTTT.

This clonotype was counted only a few times. The chain has TRBV15 and TRBJ2-5; the D gene is possibly TRBD1 (6 bases). Trimming shortened V by 0 bases and J by 5 bases, and 13 bases separated the two germline ends. This CDR3 comprises 15 residues. Germline CDR1 is LNHNV and CDR2 is YYDKDF (reference sequence). CDR3 sequence (DNA): TGTGCCACCAGCAGAGATTTCCAAAGGGGGGAGACCCAGTACTTC. Amino acids: CATSRDFQRGETQYF.

In DNA form, the CDR3 reads TGTGCCGTACAGGACGGGCAAAATCAGCCCCAGCATTTT. Translating gives CAVQDGQNQPQHF. V usage is TRBV10-3 and J usage is TRBJ1-5, with D possibly matching TRBD1 (5 bases). The CDR3 is 13 residues long. Germline loops: CDR1 ENHRY, CDR2 SYGVKD. The V gene lost 11 bases and the J gene lost 4 bases, with 15 bases spanning the gap.

Regarding this clonotype: Possible read error: a much larger clone is one base away. The gene calls are TRBV6-2 or TRBV6-3 and TRBJ2-3; no firm D call. There are 11 residues in the CDR3. Germline CDR1 MNHEY, CDR2 SVGEGT. V lost 6 bases and J 2 bases, leaving 3 bases between the germline ends. The CDR3 nucleotides are TGTGCCAGCAGGACCACAGATACGCAGTATTTT. This encodes CASRTTDTQYF.

The J gene is TRBJ2-1, the V gene TRBV5-5; 13 bases fit TRBD2. Per germline, CDR1 SGHKS and CDR2 YYEKEE (reference sequence). V gave up 2 bases and J gave up 5 bases; unmatched junction bases: 4. The CDR3 is 16 residues long. The CDR3 reads CASSFTGLAGDNEQFF. CDR3 in DNA: TGTGCCAGCAGCTTTACTGGACTAGCGGGAGACAATGAGCAGTTCTTC.

The chain employs TRBV5-1 and TRBJ2-7; 8 bases map to TRBD1. This CDR3 comprises 14 residues. With V trimmed by 3 bases and J by 6 bases, 8 bases remained unmatched. In germline, CDR1 is SGHRS, CDR2 YFSETQ. CDR3 sequence: CASSSTGASFEQYF. As DNA, the CDR3 is TGCGCCAGCAGCTCGACAGGGGCCTCTTTCGAGCAGTACTTC.

This clonotype occurred a few times. V usage is TRBV11-2 and J usage is TRBJ2-1, with no clear D. This CDR3 region has 15 residues. The V and J ends lost 1 base and 10 bases respectively, with 17 bases between them. Germline loops: CDR1 SGHAT, CDR2 FQNNGV. In nucleotides, the CDR3 is TGTGCCAGCAGCTTAGCCATTGGGTTTCCTGGGGAGCAGTTCTTC. It translates to CASSLAIGFPGEQFF. Using reference TRBV11-2 and TRBJ2-1 for the parts outside the CDR3, the full variable domain is EAGVAQSPRYKIIEKRQSVAFWCNPISGHATLYWYQQILGQGPKLLIQFQNNGVVDDSQLPKDRFSAERLKGVDSTLKIQPAKLEDSAVYLCASSLAIGFPGEQFFGPGTRLTVL.